Listed below are T cell receptor beta chains from one sample, sequenced in a study of shared clonotypes between healthy human individuals. Measured with immunoSEQ multiplex PCR; TCRdb has only the in-frame clones, and not every one. The sample has some 350,000 clones, 74% seen once. Sequenced input: memory CD4+ T cells sorted from blood. These receptors were obtained from a man aged 30 to 45 in good health. The conserved cysteine and the conserved F or W are not part of the CDR3 here. Clone size is shown for a subset of rows, as once, few, many or a class of expanded clone.

TRBV28	TRBJ1-4	NA	ASLGGGRLEKLF
TRBV27	TRBJ2-5	NA	ASSPRGRLETQY
TRBV5-1	TRBJ1-2	NA	ASSFGKGGYT
TRBV5-5	TRBJ2-3	NA	ASSFFSRRDTQY
TRBV2	TRBJ2-7	NA	ASLEGGRWKDEQY
TRBV5-1	TRBJ2-2	NA	ASSSGLGPTTWELF
TRBV5-1	TRBJ2-6	few	ASRDSSGANVLT
TRBV6-1	TRBJ2-5	NA	ASSERDVRGSPETQY
TRBV9	TRBJ2-5	NA	ASSDTGTDGTQY
TRBV29-1	TRBJ2-1	NA	SGTVAGGPWNEQF
TRBV7-2	TRBJ2-1	NA	ASSSTNPWREGPEQF
TRBV5-4	TRBJ1-2	NA	ASIDMRGDYGYT
TRBV20-1	TRBJ2-3	few	SALWEVTQY
TRBV11-3	TRBJ2-1	NA	ASSTQGNEQF
TRBV6-6	TRBJ2-7	NA	ASSYLSSGTDEQY
TRBV2	TRBJ1-2	NA	ASSFSGQGVVGYT
TRBV13	TRBJ2-1	NA	ASSPQRLAGNEQF
TRBV27	TRBJ2-7	NA	ASSLSRRYEQY
TRBV4-3	TRBJ2-7	few	ASSQDPTSYEQY
TRBV6-5	TRBJ2-1	once	ASSYASGASYNEQF
TRBV5-6	TRBJ2-3	NA	ASSRQGQDTQY
TRBV5-1	TRBJ2-3	NA	ASEREGTDTQY
TRBV10-3	TRBJ1-1	few	AISGQPAGHHLPMNTEAF
TRBV7-2	TRBJ1-2	NA	ASSFSLEGYT
TRBV27	TRBJ2-1	few	ASSYKQGPYNEQF
TRBV11-2	TRBJ2-1	NA	ASSLRALAGGSYNEQF
TRBV5-4	TRBJ2-5	NA	ASTLRGGKETQY
TRBV5-6	TRBJ2-3	few	ASSLALRGRADTQY
TRBV7-2	TRBJ2-3	NA	ASSFTPWEY
TRBV5-1	TRBJ2-7	NA	ASSWDRANEQY
TRBV5-6	TRBJ1-2	NA	ASSLAPYEGYT
TRBV5-4	TRBJ2-2	NA	ASSGVGTGELF
TRBV7-8	TRBJ2-5	NA	ASSLVPGAALY
TRBV18	TRBJ2-1	NA	ASSPPAGPYNEQF
TRBV6-1	TRBJ2-7	few	ASIITSGSSYEQY
TRBV6-5	TRBJ1-1	NA	ASSYSGGSMNTEAF
TRBV4-2	TRBJ1-1	NA	ASSQVRQASEAF
TRBV5-1	TRBJ1-2	NA	ASSFSSRTEQTSGT
TRBV27	TRBJ2-4	once	ASRPGLIETLAKNIQY
TRBV4-3	TRBJ2-7	NA	ASSQGWAGEQY
TRBV20-1	TRBJ1-3	NA	SVRSGNTIY
TRBV9	TRBJ2-2	NA	ASSVGRHPAGNTGELF
TRBV5-1	TRBJ1-4	NA	ASSLFGTENEKLF
TRBV11-2	TRBJ1-5	NA	ASSLDRSGQPQH
TRBV5-1	TRBJ1-3	NA	ASSSAGGGNTIY
TRBV2	TRBJ2-1	once	ASSEKREVYNEQF
TRBV5-4	TRBJ2-1	NA	ASSRVSYNEQF